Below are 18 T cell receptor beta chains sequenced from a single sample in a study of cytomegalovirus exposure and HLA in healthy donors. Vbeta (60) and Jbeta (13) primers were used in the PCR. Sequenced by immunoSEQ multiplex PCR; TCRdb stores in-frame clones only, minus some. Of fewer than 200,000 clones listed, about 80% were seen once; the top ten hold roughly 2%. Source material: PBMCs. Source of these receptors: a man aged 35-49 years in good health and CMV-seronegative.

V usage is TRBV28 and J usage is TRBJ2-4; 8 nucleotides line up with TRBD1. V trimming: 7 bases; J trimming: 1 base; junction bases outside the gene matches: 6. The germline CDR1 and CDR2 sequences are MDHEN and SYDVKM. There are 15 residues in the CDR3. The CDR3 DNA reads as TGTGCCAGCACCCCGGACAGGGAGGCCAAAAACATTCAGTACTTC. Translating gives CASTPDREAKNIQYF.

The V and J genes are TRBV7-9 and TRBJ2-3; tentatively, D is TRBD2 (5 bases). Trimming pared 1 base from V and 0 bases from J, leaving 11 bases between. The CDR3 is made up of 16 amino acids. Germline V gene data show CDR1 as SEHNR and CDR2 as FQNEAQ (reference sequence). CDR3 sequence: CASSLGGLASTDTQYF. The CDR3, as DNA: TGTGCCAGCAGCTTAGGTGGGCTAGCTAGCACAGATACGCAGTATTTT. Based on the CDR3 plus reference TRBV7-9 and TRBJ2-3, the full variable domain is DTGVSQNPRHKITKRGQNVTFRCDPISEHNRLYWYRQTLGQGPEFLTYFQNEAQLEKSRLLSDRFSAERPKGSFSTLEIQRTEQGDSAMYLCASSLGGLASTDTQYFGPGTRLTVL.

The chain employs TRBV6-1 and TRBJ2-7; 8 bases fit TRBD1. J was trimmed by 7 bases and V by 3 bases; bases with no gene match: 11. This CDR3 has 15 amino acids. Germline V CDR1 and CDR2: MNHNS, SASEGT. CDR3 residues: CASSDIRPTGEEQYF. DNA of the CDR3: TGTGCCAGCAGTGACATTCGCCCGACAGGGGAAGAGCAGTACTTC.

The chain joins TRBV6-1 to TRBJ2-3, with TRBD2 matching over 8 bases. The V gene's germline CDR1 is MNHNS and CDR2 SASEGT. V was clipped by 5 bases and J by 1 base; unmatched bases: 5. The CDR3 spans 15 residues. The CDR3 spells CASSTSGSGTDTQYF. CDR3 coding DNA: TGTGCCAGCAGTACAAGCGGGAGCGGCACAGATACGCAGTATTTT.

The CDR3 reads CASSPSLPNTEAFF. The CDR3 DNA reads as TGTGCCAGCAGCCCTAGTTTGCCGAACACTGAAGCTTTCTTT. V is TRBV14 and J is TRBJ1-1, with D uncertain. Germline CDR1 is SGHDN and CDR2 is FVKESK. V was pared by 4 bases and J by 1 base, with 10 bases between. The CDR3 consists of 14 residues. Full variable domain (rest looked up from reference TRBV14 and TRBJ1-1): EAGVTQFPSHSVIEKGQTVTLRCDPISGHDNLYWYRRVMGKEIKFLLHFVKESKQDESGMPNNRFLAERTGGTYSTLKVQPAELEDSGVYFCASSPSLPNTEAFFGQGTRLTVV.

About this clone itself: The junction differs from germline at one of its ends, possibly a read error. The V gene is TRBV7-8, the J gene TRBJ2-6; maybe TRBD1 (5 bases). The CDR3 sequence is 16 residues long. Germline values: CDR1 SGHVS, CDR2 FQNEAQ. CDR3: CASSSPPWSGANGLTF. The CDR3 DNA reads TGTGCCAGCAGCTCCCCTCCCTGGTCTGGGGCCAACGGCCTGACTTTC.

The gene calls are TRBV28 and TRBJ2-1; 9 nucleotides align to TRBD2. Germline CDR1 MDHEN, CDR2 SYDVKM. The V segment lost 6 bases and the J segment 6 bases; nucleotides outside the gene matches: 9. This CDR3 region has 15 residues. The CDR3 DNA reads TGTGCCAGCAGGTTGGGGGGACTAGCTTCCAATGAGCAGTTCTTC. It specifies CASRLGGLASNEQFF.

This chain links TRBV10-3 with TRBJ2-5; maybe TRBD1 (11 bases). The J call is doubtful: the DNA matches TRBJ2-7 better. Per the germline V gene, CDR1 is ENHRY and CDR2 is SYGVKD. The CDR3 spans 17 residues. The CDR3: CAISGDRGGLAKHEQYF. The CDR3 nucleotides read TGTGCCATCAGTGGGGACAGGGGGGGACTAGCGAAACACGAGCAGTACTTC.

CDR3 residues: CASSEGRQGEQYF. CDR3 nucleotide sequence: TGTGCCAGCAGCGAAGGACGGCAGGGCGAGCAGTACTTC. The chain carries TRBV11-2 and TRBJ2-7, with a possible D match to TRBD1 (5 bases). CDR1 and CDR2 from the germline V gene are SGHAT and FQNNGV. The CDR3 totals 13 residues. Trimming left V 5 bases short and J 6 bases short, with 14 bases between.

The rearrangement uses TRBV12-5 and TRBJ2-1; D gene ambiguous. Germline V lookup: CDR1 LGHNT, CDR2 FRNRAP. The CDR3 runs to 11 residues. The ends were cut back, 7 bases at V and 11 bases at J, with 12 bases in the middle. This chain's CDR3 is CASAQDWQQFF. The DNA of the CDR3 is TGTGCTAGTGCCCAAGATTGGCAGCAGTTCTTC.

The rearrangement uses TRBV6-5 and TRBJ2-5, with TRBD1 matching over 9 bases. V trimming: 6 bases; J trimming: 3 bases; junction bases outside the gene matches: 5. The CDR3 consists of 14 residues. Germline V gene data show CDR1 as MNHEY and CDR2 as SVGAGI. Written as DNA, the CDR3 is TGTGCCAGCAGAAGGACAGGGGAGAAAGAGACCCAGTACTTC. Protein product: CASRRTGEKETQYF.

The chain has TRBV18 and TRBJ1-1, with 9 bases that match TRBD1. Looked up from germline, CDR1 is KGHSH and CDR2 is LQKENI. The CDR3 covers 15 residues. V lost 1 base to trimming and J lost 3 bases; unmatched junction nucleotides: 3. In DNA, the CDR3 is TGTGCCAGCTCACCACTGACAGGGGGGGACACTGAAGCTTTCTTT. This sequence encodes CASSPLTGGDTEAFF. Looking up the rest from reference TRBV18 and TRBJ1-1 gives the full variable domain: NAGVMQNPRHLVRRRGQEARLRCSPMKGHSHVYWYRQLPEEGLKFMVYLQKENIIDESGMPKERFSAEFPKEGPSILRIQQVVRGDSAAYFCASSPLTGGDTEAFFGQGTRLTVV.

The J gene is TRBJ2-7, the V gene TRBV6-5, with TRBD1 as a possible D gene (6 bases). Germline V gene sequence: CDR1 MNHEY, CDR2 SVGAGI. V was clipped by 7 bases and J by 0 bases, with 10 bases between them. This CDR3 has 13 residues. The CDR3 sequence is CASTDRSSYEQYF. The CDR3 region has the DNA TGTGCCAGCACAGACAGGTCCTCCTACGAGCAGTACTTC.

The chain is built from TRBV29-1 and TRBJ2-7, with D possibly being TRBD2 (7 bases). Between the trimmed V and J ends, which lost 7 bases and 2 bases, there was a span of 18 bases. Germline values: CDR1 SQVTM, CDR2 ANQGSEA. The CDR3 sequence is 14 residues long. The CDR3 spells CSGGGGTQTYEQYF. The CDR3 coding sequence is TGCAGCGGGGGGGGCGGGACCCAGACCTACGAGCAGTACTTC.

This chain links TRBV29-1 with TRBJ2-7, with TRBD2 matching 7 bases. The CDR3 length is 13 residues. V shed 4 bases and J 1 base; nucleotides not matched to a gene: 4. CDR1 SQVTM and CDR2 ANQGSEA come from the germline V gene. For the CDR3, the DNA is TGCAGCGTTGCTTCCGGGGGGTCCTACGAGCAGTACTTC. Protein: CSVASGGSYEQYF.

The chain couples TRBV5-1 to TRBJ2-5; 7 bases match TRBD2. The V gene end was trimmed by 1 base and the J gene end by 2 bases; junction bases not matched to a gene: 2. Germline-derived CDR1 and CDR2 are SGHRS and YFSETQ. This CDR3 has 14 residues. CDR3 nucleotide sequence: TGCGCCAGCAGCTTGCCTAGCGGTCAAGAGACCCAGTACTTC. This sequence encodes CASSLPSGQETQYF.

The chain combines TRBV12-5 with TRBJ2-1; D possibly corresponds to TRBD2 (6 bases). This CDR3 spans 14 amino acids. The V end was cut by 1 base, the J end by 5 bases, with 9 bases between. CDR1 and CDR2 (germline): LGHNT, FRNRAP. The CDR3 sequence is CASGLGGGNNEQFF. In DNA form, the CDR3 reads TGTGCTAGTGGTTTGGGGGGCGGGAACAATGAGCAGTTCTTC.

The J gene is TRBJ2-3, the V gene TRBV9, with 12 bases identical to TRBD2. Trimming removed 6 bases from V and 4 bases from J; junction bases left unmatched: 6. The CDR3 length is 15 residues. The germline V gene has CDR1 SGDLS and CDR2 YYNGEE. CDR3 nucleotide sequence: TGTGCCAGCAACCTAGCGGGAGGGCCCCCAGATACGCAGTATTTT. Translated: CASNLAGGPPDTQYF.